This passage covers 20 T cell receptor beta chains from one sample sequenced in a study of CD8 T cells in Susac syndrome. RNA totalling about 0.5 to 1 ug underwent reverse transcription with random hexamers. From the immunoSEQ multiplex PCR reads, TCRdb called clonotypes with MiXCR, one entry per CDR3 protein. The data contain 180,000 or so distinct CDR3 sequences, 95% of them seen just once; the ten biggest clones take up approximately 0.094%. The sample comprised CD4+ T cells from PBMCs. The receptors here all came from a human donor in good health.

V is TRBV27 and J is TRBJ1-4, with 10 bases matching TRBD1. The germline V gene encodes CDR1 MNHEY and CDR2 SMNVEV (reference sequence). With V trimmed by 3 bases and J by 8 bases, 3 bases remained unmatched. The CDR3 is 14 residues long. The CDR3 DNA is TGTGCCAGCAGTTTGACAGGGGGCAAGGAAAAACTGTTTTTT. Translated: CASSLTGGKEKLFF. Looking up the rest from reference TRBV27 and TRBJ1-4 gives the full variable domain: EAQVTQNPRYLITVTGKKLTVTCSQNMNHEYMSWYRQDPGLGLRQIYYSMNVEVTDKGDVPEGYKVSRKEKRNFPLILESPSPNQTSLYFCASSLTGGKEKLFFGSGTQLSVL.

J is TRBJ2-2 and V is TRBV29-1; D is unclear. There are 11 residues in the CDR3. V dropped 1 base and J dropped 5 bases, with 2 bases sitting between them. The V gene's germline CDR1 is SQVTM and CDR2 ANQGSEA. Here the CDR3 reads CSVEGTGELFF. As DNA, the CDR3 is TGCAGCGTTGAAGGGACCGGGGAGCTGTTTTTT.

The V gene is TRBV5-1, the J gene TRBJ2-1, with D hard to call. V was shortened by 1 base and J by 2 bases, with 10 bases between the two germline ends. CDR1 SGHRS and CDR2 YFSETQ come from the germline V gene. CDR3 length: 15 amino acids. In nucleotides, the CDR3 is TGCGCCAGCAGCTTGACAAGCAGGCCCTACAATGAGCAGTTCTTC. This encodes CASSLTSRPYNEQFF.

The V call is TRBV20-1, the J call TRBJ2-7, with a possible D match to TRBD2 (6 bases). The CDR3 length is 14 residues. CDR1 and CDR2 from the germline V gene are DFQATT and SNEGSKA (reference sequence). Trimming took off 6 bases at V and 6 bases at J, with 21 bases between the two ends. The CDR3 nucleotides are TGCAGTGCCAGGGCGGAAGCAAACGGGGGCGAGCAGTACTTC. It yields the protein CSARAEANGGEQYF.

The chain is built from TRBV29-1 and TRBJ2-1; D call uncertain. The CDR3 totals 13 residues. V was trimmed by 3 bases and J by 9 bases, leaving 15 bases between them. Germline assignment: CDR1 SQVTM and CDR2 ANQGSEA. As DNA, the CDR3 is TGCAGCGTTGACCCAGGCTACTACCCTGAGCAGTTCTTC. This translates into CSVDPGYYPEQFF.

The chain employs TRBV12-3 or TRBV12-4 and TRBJ1-1, with D possibly matching TRBD1 (6 bases). This CDR3 has 15 residues. Trimming took 3 bases from V and 1 from J, leaving 12 bases between them. The CDR3 loop is CASSFPDSGNTEAFF. The CDR3 nucleotides are TGTGCCAGCAGTTTCCCGGACAGCGGGAACACTGAAGCTTTCTTT.

V and J are TRBV5-1 and TRBJ2-3; no reliable D call. V was trimmed by 0 bases and J by 6 bases, leaving 11 bases between them. From germline, CDR1 is SGHRS and CDR2 YFSETQ. The length of the CDR3 is 14 residues. CDR3 protein: CASSLDGPQDTQYF. Written as DNA, the CDR3 is TGCGCCAGCAGCTTGGATGGCCCGCAGGATACGCAGTATTTT.

Notes on this clonotype: Mismatch with germline at one junction end may stem from a read error. The rearrangement uses TRBV29-1 and TRBJ2-1; D unresolved. CDR1 is SQVTM, CDR2 ANQGSEA, per germline. This CDR3 comprises 14 residues. The CDR3 region has the DNA TGCAGCGTTTCGATCACTGGCTCCCACAATGAGCAGTTCTTC. Its protein product is CSVSITGSHNEQFF.

CDR3 nucleotides: TGTGCCAGCAGGGGGGTACCCCAAGAGACCCAGTACTTC. This gives the protein CASRGVPQETQYF. The V call is TRBV6-2 or TRBV6-3, the J call TRBJ2-5; D may be TRBD1 or TRBD2 (5 bases each). Trimming cost V 6 bases and J 1 base, with 9 bases left between them. The CDR3 has 13 amino acids. Per germline, CDR1 MNHEY and CDR2 SVGEGT.

This chain uses TRBV12-3 or TRBV12-4 with TRBJ2-3, with 10 bases identical to TRBD2. Trimming cost V 3 bases and J 4 bases; bases outside gene matches: 4. The CDR3 extends over 15 amino acids. As DNA, the CDR3 is TGTGCCAGCAGTTTGCCAGCGGGAGGGCCAGATACGCAGTATTTT. This translates into CASSLPAGGPDTQYF.

This clonotype is a singleton in its sample. This chain joins TRBV27 and TRBJ2-1; no firm D call. Trimming took off 3 bases at V and 9 bases at J, with 15 bases between the two ends. CDR1 is MNHEY and CDR2 is SMNVEV in the germline V gene (reference sequence). The CDR3 runs 14 residues. The DNA for the CDR3 is TGTGCCAGCAGTTTTAATCGGGCTATTAGTGAGCAGTTCTTC. Its protein is CASSFNRAISEQFF.

This chain links TRBV5-6 with TRBJ2-5; D remains unclear. From germline, CDR1 is SGHDT and CDR2 YYEEEE. This CDR3 spans 12 amino acids. V dropped 0 bases and J dropped 3 bases, with 3 bases sitting between them. The CDR3 coding sequence is TGTGCCAGCAGCTTGGCAAAAGAGACCCAGTACTTC. It specifies CASSLAKETQYF.

The chain has TRBV4-1 and TRBJ1-1; tentative D call: TRBD1 (5 bases). V gave up 4 bases and J gave up 4 bases, with 19 bases separating them. The germline gives CDR1 MGHRA, CDR2 YSYEKL. The CDR3 runs to 16 residues. The CDR3 is CASSPLGVGGITEAFF. The CDR3 DNA reads as TGCGCCAGCAGCCCCTTAGGGGTAGGCGGGATCACTGAAGCTTTCTTT.

The CDR3 DNA reads as TGTGCCAGCAGCCCGACAAGTTCGGGTGGCTACACCTTC. Translating gives CASSPTSSGGYTF. The rearrangement joins TRBV3-1 to TRBJ1-2; D unclear. Trimming removed 4 bases from V and 7 bases from J, with 13 bases in between. CDR3 length: 13 residues. Germline V gene lookup returns CDR1 LGHDT and CDR2 YNNKEL (reference sequence).

About this clonotype: The junction differs from germline at one of its ends, possibly a read error. The chain is built from TRBV2 and TRBJ2-1; 7 bases agree with TRBD1. Germline V gives CDR1 SNHLY, CDR2 FYNNEI. This CDR3 is 14 amino acids long. CDR3 residues: CASRRQGSFNEQFF. CDR3 sequence (DNA): TGTGCCAGCAGACGACAGGGCTCCTTCAATGAGCAGTTCTTC.

The chain employs TRBV7-9 and TRBJ1-4; 10 bases align to TRBD1. This CDR3 is 14 amino acids long. CDR1 is SEHNR, CDR2 FQNEAQ, per germline (reference sequence). V was pared by 5 bases and J by 11 bases, with 8 bases of the junction left unmatched. The CDR3 here is CASSKGDRGEKLFF. The CDR3 bases are TGTGCCAGCAGCAAAGGGGACAGGGGTGAGAAACTGTTTTTT.

The chain recombines TRBV30 with TRBJ2-3; no clear D gene. V lost 2 bases, J lost 1 base, and 16 bases lay in between. This CDR3 contains 16 residues. Per the germline V gene, CDR1 is GTSNPN and CDR2 is SVGIG (reference sequence). CDR3 nucleotide sequence: TGTGCCTGGAGTAACACGGTTCCTCAACGCACAGATACGCAGTATTTT. Protein: CAWSNTVPQRTDTQYF.

The CDR3 spells CASSSTGHGYTF. In DNA, the CDR3 is TGTGCCAGCAGTTCAACAGGGCATGGCTACACCTTC. The chain is built from TRBV27 and TRBJ1-2; D might be TRBD1 (6 bases). The CDR3 has 12 residues. V lost 4 bases, J lost 6 bases, and 9 bases lay in between. Germline V CDR1 and CDR2: MNHEY, SMNVEV (reference sequence).

The J gene is TRBJ1-1, the V gene TRBV29-1, with D perhaps TRBD1 (6 bases). There are 13 residues in the CDR3. Trimming took 4 bases from V and 1 from J, leaving 10 bases between them. CDR1 is SQVTM, CDR2 ANQGSEA, per germline. The CDR3 sequence is CSVGEQGNTEAFF. In nucleotides, the CDR3 is TGCAGCGTTGGGGAACAGGGGAACACTGAAGCTTTCTTT.

The rearrangement uses TRBV15 and TRBJ2-5; D possibly corresponds to TRBD2 (6 bases). This CDR3 is 14 amino acids long. The V end was cut by 5 bases, the J end by 1 base, with 11 bases between. CDR1 and CDR2 (germline): LNHNV, YYDKDF (reference sequence). CDR3 sequence reads: CATSGGELQETQYF. The CDR3 DNA sequence: TGTGCCACCAGCGGAGGGGAGCTCCAAGAGACCCAGTACTTC.